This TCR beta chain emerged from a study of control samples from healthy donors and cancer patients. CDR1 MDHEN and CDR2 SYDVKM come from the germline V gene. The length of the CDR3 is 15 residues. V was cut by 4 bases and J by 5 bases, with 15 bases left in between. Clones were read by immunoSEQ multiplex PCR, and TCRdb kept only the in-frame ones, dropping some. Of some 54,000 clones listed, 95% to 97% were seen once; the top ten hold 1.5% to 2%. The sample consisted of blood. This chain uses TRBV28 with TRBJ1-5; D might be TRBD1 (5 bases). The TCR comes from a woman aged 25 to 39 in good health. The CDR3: CASSYPLWGDQPQHF. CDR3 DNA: TGTGCCAGCAGTTATCCCCTCTGGGGGGATCAGCCCCAGCATTTT.